This paragraph covers one T cell receptor beta chain sequence. Other DNA sequences in this sample translate to the same CDR3. The method was immunoSEQ multiplex PCR; TCRdb's version includes in-frame clones alone and lacks a portion of them. The sample shows around 260,000 clones, roughly nine tenths of them seen only once. This record comes from a study of blood T cell repertoires in COVID-19. Across the whole study: Samples came from the United States, Italy and Spain, spanning acute and convalescent COVID-19.

The germline V gene has CDR1 LGHDT and CDR2 YNNKEL (reference sequence). With 0 bases removed from V and 4 bases from J, the gap between germline ends came to 10 bases. The CDR3 runs 15 residues. This TCR was sampled from a woman younger than 45 with COVID-19, enrolled during active disease. V usage is TRBV3-1 (or the pseudogene TRBV3-2) and J usage is TRBJ1-5; no clear D gene. Material for sequencing was peripheral blood. CDR3 amino acids: CASSQDSRVNQPQHF. Written as DNA, the CDR3 is TGTGCCAGCAGCCAAGACTCGAGGGTGAATCAGCCCCAGCATTTT.